A selection of T cell receptor beta chains follows, all from one sample in a study of T cell responses to AZD1222 COVID-19 vaccine. Some clones are missing from TCRdb's copy, which holds only in-frame ones; the method was immunoSEQ multiplex PCR. Of more than 100,000 clones listed, approximately 85% were seen once; the top ten hold 7.6%. The specimen was peripheral blood, collected on day 0 of AZD1222 vaccination. Source of these receptors: an adult in good health. CDR3s leave out the opening cysteine and the closing phenylalanine or tryptophan. Some rows have no size entry. The others give once, few or many, or a class for an expanded clone.

size	V	CDR3
.	TRBV24-1	ATGGPLEQY
.	TRBV12-3/TRBV12-4	ASSWEVEAF
few	TRBV5-4	ASSARTGGFNEQF
.	TRBV19	ASSIVRGRQAWTEAF
.	TRBV5-4	ASGGQGASAETEAF
.	TRBV13	ASSTRRQALNTEAF
.	TRBV10-3	AITNGGGEKLF
.	TRBV7-9	ASSLEAGAHSGNTIY
.	TRBV7-9	ASSRDRGGYT
once	TRBV19	ASSIGQGVINEQF